The present T cell receptor beta chain was sequenced within a study of blood T cells in healthy people across ages. Points from the study as a whole: Bulk PBMC profiling left naive and antigen-experienced comparisons inconclusive.

For the second PCR, which ran for about 6 to 12 cycles, a sample-barcoded 5' primer and a J-beta primer mix were used. TCRdb processed the 5' RACE reads anew with MiXCR; each CDR3 protein has one entry. The sample includes approximately 1.5 million distinct CDR3 sequences, 30% to 35% of them seen just once. The CDR3 consists of 16 residues. Deletions cut 5 bases from V and 4 bases from J, with 20 bases between. The germline V gene has CDR1 SGHRS and CDR2 YFSETQ. With regard to this clonotype: The antigen is undetermined.

This receptor was obtained from a woman in her twenties or thirties in good health. The chain recombines TRBV5-1 with TRBJ2-3; no definite D call. Sequencing was performed on blood. DNA of the CDR3: TGCGCCAGCAGTCACGACGGTCTGGGAATGCCAGATACGCAGTATTTT. Its protein product is CASSHDGLGMPDTQYF. Combining the CDR3 with reference TRBV5-1 and TRBJ2-3 gives the whole variable domain KAGVTQTPRYLIKTRGQQVTLSCSPISGHRSVSWYQQTPGQGLQFLFEYFSETQRNKGNFPGRFSGRQFSNSRSEMNVSTLELGDSALYLCASSHDGLGMPDTQYFGPGTRLTVL.